The TCR beta chain under discussion was sequenced for a study of T cells in narcolepsy. V lost 1 base and J lost 6, with 9 bases in between. CDR1 and CDR2 from the germline V gene are SEHNR and FQNEAQ (reference sequence). This CDR3 has 14 residues. Libraries were prepared by immunoSEQ multiplex PCR; TCRdb keeps only in-frame clonotypes and omits some of them. The table shows fewer than 25,000 clones, with approximately 82% occurring only once. This clone was seen a handful of times. The sample was memory (CD45RA-) CD4+ T cells from blood. The rearrangement uses TRBV7-9 and TRBJ1-4; no reliable D call. The TCR sequence derives from a human donor in good health. The CDR3 sequence is CASSLGGGYEKLFF. DNA of the CDR3: TGTGCCAGCAGCTTAGGTGGAGGGTATGAAAAACTGTTTTTT.